The 11 T cell receptor beta chains below all came from one sample that was sequenced in a study of blood T cell repertoires in COVID-19. Profiled with immunoSEQ multiplex PCR; TCRdb holds only in-frame clones, not every one. This table holds approximately 100,000 clones, roughly nine tenths found once. Specimen: peripheral blood. These receptors were collected from a human donor in a cohort sampled during active COVID-19.

The V call is TRBV14, the J call TRBJ2-1; weak D call: TRBD2 (6 bases). The CDR3 is 15 amino acids. The V gene's germline CDR1 is SGHDN and CDR2 FVKESK. Trimming stripped 4 bases from V and 2 bases from J, with 12 bases between. The CDR3 sequence: CASSPPPGAYNEQFF. Written as DNA, the CDR3 is TGTGCCAGCAGCCCCCCCCCGGGGGCCTACAATGAGCAGTTCTTC.

This chain connects TRBV5-8 to TRBJ2-1; D unclear. CDR1 and CDR2 from the germline V gene are SGHTS and YDEGEE. The CDR3 covers 14 residues. The germline V and J ends were trimmed by 6 bases and 6 bases, with 16 bases remaining between them. This chain's CDR3 is CASTLRTVVNEQFF. Written as DNA, the CDR3 is TGTGCCAGCACCTTACGTACGGTGGTCAATGAGCAGTTCTTC.

The V and J genes are TRBV2 and TRBJ2-3, with 9 bases matching TRBD1. Germline V lookup: CDR1 SNHLY, CDR2 FYNNEI. With V trimmed by 5 bases and J by 6 bases, 12 bases remained unmatched. The CDR3 extends over 16 amino acids. The CDR3 region is CASSSTGGARVDTQYF. The DNA of the CDR3 is TGTGCCAGCAGTTCCACAGGGGGCGCGAGGGTTGATACGCAGTATTTT.

The chain couples TRBV19 to TRBJ2-4; 11 bases are shared with TRBD1. The V segment lost 1 base and the J segment 3 bases; nucleotides outside the gene matches: 5. In germline, CDR1 is LNHDA, CDR2 SQIVND (reference sequence). CDR3 length: 17 amino acids. The CDR3 loop reads CASSIGTGGKGKNIQYF. Here the CDR3 DNA reads TGTGCCAGTAGTATAGGGACAGGGGGCAAGGGCAAAAACATTCAGTACTTC.

The chain employs TRBV7-9 and TRBJ1-4; D is unclear. This CDR3 has 14 amino acids. Trimming shortened V by 5 bases and J by 1 base, and 8 bases separated the two germline ends. Germline V gives CDR1 SEHNR, CDR2 FQNEAQ (reference sequence). The CDR3 loop reads CASSPVLTNEKLFF. CDR3 in DNA: TGTGCCAGCAGCCCCGTTCTAACTAATGAAAAACTGTTTTTT. Combining the CDR3 with reference TRBV7-9 and TRBJ1-4 gives the whole variable domain DTGVSQNPRHKITKRGQNVTFRCDPISEHNRLYWYRQTLGQGPEFLTYFQNEAQLEKSRLLSDRFSAERPKGSFSTLEIQRTEQGDSAMYLCASSPVLTNEKLFFGSGTQLSVL.

The chain recombines TRBV18 with TRBJ2-5; D perhaps matches TRBD1 (5 bases). Germline CDR1 is KGHSH and CDR2 is LQKENI. Trimming removed 0 bases at V and 5 bases at J, with 10 bases between. The CDR3 is 14 amino acids. CDR3 sequence reads: CASSPPQGRETQYF. CDR3 in DNA: TGTGCCAGCTCACCACCGCAGGGTCGGGAGACCCAGTACTTC.

The chain joins TRBV28 to TRBJ2-1; a possible D gene is TRBD2 (5 bases). The germline V and J ends were trimmed by 6 bases and 8 bases, with 20 bases remaining between them. The germline CDR1 and CDR2 sequences are MDHEN and SYDVKM. CDR3 size: 15 residues. The CDR3 sequence: CASRAGVRVTDEQFF. CDR3 nucleotide sequence: TGTGCCAGCAGGGCCGGGGTCCGCGTAACGGATGAGCAGTTCTTC. Looking up the rest from reference TRBV28 and TRBJ2-1 gives the full variable domain: DVKVTQSSRYLVKRTGEKVFLECVQDMDHENMFWYRQDPGLGLRLIYFSYDVKMKEKGDIPEGYSVSREKKERFSLILESASTNQTSMYLCASRAGVRVTDEQFFGPGTRLTVL.

This clone was counted between two and nine times. The V call is TRBV5-1, the J call TRBJ1-5, with D perhaps matching TRBD1 (5 bases). Per the germline V gene, CDR1 is SGHRS and CDR2 is YFSETQ. V was shortened by 4 bases and J by 5 bases, with 19 bases between the two germline ends. CDR3 length: 16 amino acids. CDR3 coding DNA: TGCGCCAGCAGCCCGGGGGGTACTGGAGTGGATCAGCCCCAGCATTTT. Protein product: CASSPGGTGVDQPQHF. The variable domain in full, completed from reference TRBV5-1 and TRBJ1-5, reads KAGVTQTPRYLIKTRGQQVTLSCSPISGHRSVSWYQQTPGQGLQFLFEYFSETQRNKGNFPGRFSGRQFSNSRSEMNVSTLELGDSALYLCASSPGGTGVDQPQHFGDGTRLSIL.

This rearrangement joins TRBV12-3 or TRBV12-4 to TRBJ2-1; no firm D call. The V and J ends lost 6 bases and 4 bases respectively, with 7 bases between them. This CDR3 contains 12 residues. This CDR3 is CASSWAYNEQFF. DNA for the CDR3: TGTGCCAGCAGCTGGGCGTACAATGAGCAGTTCTTC.

The chain recombines TRBV5-4 with TRBJ2-1; 8 positions match TRBD2. Germline CDR1 reads SGHNT; CDR2 reads YYREEE (reference sequence). Trimming took 2 bases from V and 9 from J; bases not matched to a gene: 4. The CDR3 sequence is 13 residues long. The CDR3 loop reads CASSFFGRGEQFF. CDR3 bases: TGTGCCAGCAGCTTTTTCGGGAGGGGTGAGCAGTTCTTC.

The genes are TRBV5-1 and TRBJ2-7, with 11 nucleotides matching TRBD2. V shed 4 bases, J shed 1 base, and the junction held 4 bases outside the gene matches. The CDR3 runs to 15 residues. Germline V gene data show CDR1 as SGHRS and CDR2 as YFSETQ. This CDR3 reads CASSGTSGRSYEQYF. The DNA for the CDR3 is TGCGCCAGCAGCGGGACTAGCGGCCGTTCCTACGAGCAGTACTTC.